This entry lists 18 T cell receptor beta chains sequenced from one sample in a study of identical twins. TCRdb re-derived calls from the 5' RACE reads in MiXCR, one entry per CDR3 protein. There are around 670,000 distinct CDR3 sequences in the sample; around 5.7% occur only once, and 1.5% to 2% lies in the top ten. Material: naive T cells sorted from blood. All receptors come from a man younger than 30 in good health.

This clonotype was found a few times. The chain combines TRBV7-2 with TRBJ2-7; D tentatively reads TRBD1 or TRBD2 (5 bases each). The germline gives CDR1 SGHTA, CDR2 FQGNSA. The germline V and J ends were trimmed by 8 bases and 6 bases, with 20 bases remaining between them. The CDR3 runs to 14 residues. The CDR3 nucleotides are TGTGCCAGCGGGTATACCCGGGGCGGTGGCGAGCAGTACTTC. As protein: CASGYTRGGGEQYF. The variable domain in full, with the rest retrieved from reference TRBV7-2 and TRBJ2-7, is GAGVSQSPSNKVTEKGKDVELRCDPISGHTALYWYRQSLGQGLEFLIYFQGNSAPDKSGLPSDRFSAERTGGSVSTLTIQRTQQEDSAVYLCASGYTRGGGEQYFGPGTRLTVT.

This clonotype was counted only a few times. CDR3 region: CASSSRLFPDTQYF. The CDR3 DNA sequence: TGTGCCAGCAGCTCAAGACTCTTCCCAGATACGCAGTATTTT. The V gene is TRBV7-6, the J gene TRBJ2-3; D uncertain. The V gene's germline CDR1 is SGHVS and CDR2 FNYEAQ. The CDR3 consists of 14 residues. Trimming stripped 4 bases from V and 4 bases from J, with 12 bases between.

This clonotype was counted many times. The chain has TRBV5-6 and TRBJ1-5; D is perhaps TRBD1 (6 bases). The V gene's germline CDR1 is SGHDT and CDR2 YYEEEE. The ends were cut back, 0 bases at V and 0 bases at J, with 13 bases in the middle. This CDR3 region has 17 residues. In DNA form, the CDR3 reads TGTGCCAGCAGCTTGGCCGGCAGGGGAGATAGCAATCAGCCCCAGCATTTT. Translating it yields CASSLAGRGDSNQPQHF.

This chain links TRBV30 with TRBJ1-5; D is uncertain. CDR3 size: 13 residues. V was cut by 2 bases and J by 5 bases, with 10 bases left in between. Germline V CDR1 and CDR2: GTSNPN, SVGIG (reference sequence). The CDR3 nucleotides read TGTGCCTGGAGTCCCTCCTACGATCAGCCCCAGCATTTT. Encoded protein: CAWSPSYDQPQHF.

In this sample, this clonotype turned up a few times. The chain couples TRBV4-3 to TRBJ2-1; the D is unclear. Germline loops: CDR1 LGHNA, CDR2 YSLEER. The length of the CDR3 is 13 residues. V shed 1 base and J shed 12 bases, with 13 bases lying between them. The CDR3 nucleotides read TGCGCCAGCAGCCAAGTATCTGGCATCTTGCAGTTCTTC. It codes for CASSQVSGILQFF.

This chain uses TRBV7-9 with TRBJ2-5; D may be TRBD1 (6 bases). CDR1 and CDR2 from the germline V gene are SEHNR and FQNEAQ (reference sequence). Trimming cost V 2 bases and J 5 bases, with 15 bases left between them. The CDR3 is made up of 15 amino acids. CDR3 sequence: CASSLTQGLGETQYF. The CDR3 region has the DNA TGTGCCAGCAGCTTAACGCAGGGGTTGGGCGAGACCCAGTACTTC.

This clonotype showed up just a few times. V is TRBV7-8 and J is TRBJ2-1; possible D gene TRBD1, 6 bases. The CDR3 is made up of 14 amino acids. The V end lost 10 bases, the J end lost 8 bases, and 21 bases lay between the germline ends. CDR1 and CDR2 from the germline V gene are SGHVS and FQNEAQ. The CDR3 here is CATQTGSAFYEQFF. CDR3 DNA sequence: TGTGCCACCCAAACAGGGAGTGCATTCTATGAGCAGTTCTTC.

The CDR3 coding sequence is TGCAGTGCTAAGACTAGCGGGAGGGCCTGGAGCGGGGAGCTGTTTTTT. It is translated as CSAKTSGRAWSGELFF. This chain links TRBV20-1 with TRBJ2-2; TRBD2 agrees at 14 bases. Trimming removed 4 bases from V and 7 bases from J; junction bases left unmatched: 8. CDR1 is DFQATT and CDR2 is SNEGSKA in the germline V gene (reference sequence). The length of the CDR3 is 16 residues.

The rearrangement links TRBV5-1 to TRBJ2-3, with D unclear. V was pared by 6 bases and J by 0 bases, with 11 bases between. The CDR3 is 14 residues long. The germline gives CDR1 SGHRS, CDR2 YFSETQ. The DNA for the CDR3 is TGCGCCAGCAAGGAGCGCCCCAGCACAGATACGCAGTATTTT. Protein product: CASKERPSTDTQYF.

This clonotype was counted only a few times. The chain uses TRBV5-5 and TRBJ2-1; 8 nucleotides agree with TRBD2. Germline CDR1 and CDR2: SGHKS and YYEKEE (reference sequence). This CDR3 region has 17 residues. Trimming at V came to 6 bases and at J to 4 bases, leaving 15 bases not matched to a gene. The CDR3 coding sequence is TGTGCCAGCACCTCGGGAGGGGGAGTAGGGGGATACAATGAGCAGTTCTTC. Its translation is CASTSGGGVGGYNEQFF.

Ten or more counts support this clonotype. A read error may produce the germline difference seen at one junction end. The chain links TRBV7-2 to TRBJ1-2, with unresolved D. The CDR3 totals 13 residues. In germline, CDR1 is SGHTA, CDR2 FQGNSA. CDR3 protein: CASSLAANYGYTF. The DNA for the CDR3 is TGTGCCAGCAGTTTAGCCGCTAACTATGGCTACACCTTC.

Only a few counts were recorded for this clonotype. The V gene is TRBV6-2 or TRBV6-3, the J gene TRBJ2-1, with 12 bases identical to TRBD2. Trimming took 8 bases from V and 2 from J; bases not matched to a gene: 10. The CDR3 is 17 amino acids. The germline gives CDR1 MNHEY, CDR2 SVGEGT. CDR3 loop: CASCRTSGVRTYNEQFF. The CDR3 DNA sequence: TGTGCCAGCTGCCGGACTAGCGGGGTCAGAACCTACAATGAGCAGTTCTTC.

This clonotype has only a few counts. The gene calls are TRBV7-9 and TRBJ2-3; D is tentatively TRBD1 or TRBD2 (5 bases each). Germline loops: CDR1 SEHNR, CDR2 FQNEAQ (reference sequence). The CDR3 covers 13 residues. V shed 8 bases and J shed 1 base, with 10 bases lying between them. The CDR3 region has the DNA TGTGCCAGCGGGGCTAGCCGCACAGATACGCAGTATTTT. Translated, it gives CASGASRTDTQYF.

In nucleotides, the CDR3 is TGTGCCAGTAGTAATTCCCTCGGCAGCTTCTACGAGCAGTACTTC. It specifies CASSNSLGSFYEQYF. This sequence joins TRBV19 and TRBJ2-7; D not resolved. Germline CDR1 reads LNHDA; CDR2 reads SQIVND (reference sequence). Trimming left V 4 bases short and J 3 bases short, with 16 bases between. The CDR3 extends over 15 amino acids.

The V gene is TRBV27, the J gene TRBJ1-5; 9 bases agree with TRBD1. The germline V gene encodes CDR1 MNHEY and CDR2 SMNVEV (reference sequence). V gave up 6 bases and J gave up 1 base; unmatched junction bases: 7. The CDR3 is 16 amino acids. This CDR3 reads CASRPGTGWSNQPQHF. CDR3 bases: TGTGCCAGCAGACCCGGGACAGGGTGGAGCAATCAGCCCCAGCATTTT.

This clonotype was seen many times. The chain employs TRBV4-3 and TRBJ1-4, with TRBD1 identical over 9 bases. The germline CDR1 and CDR2 sequences are LGHNA and YSLEER. Trimming at V came to 4 bases and at J to 0 bases, leaving 12 bases not matched to a gene. This CDR3 contains 19 residues. CDR3 in amino acids: CASSLLPGQGSPTNEKLFF. The CDR3 DNA sequence: TGCGCCAGCAGCCTACTACCGGGACAGGGTTCCCCAACTAATGAAAAACTGTTTTTT.

The CDR3 DNA reads as TGTGCCAGCAGCCTCCGGACAGGGGGCGCCGAGCAGTACTTC. This codes for CASSLRTGGAEQYF. This chain links TRBV3-1 with TRBJ2-7; 11 bases line up with TRBD1. Trimming took 4 bases from V and 6 from J; bases not matched to a gene: 5. CDR3 length equals 14 residues. Germline V gene lookup returns CDR1 LGHDT and CDR2 YNNKEL (reference sequence).

This clonotype has ten or more counts. This chain joins TRBV4-3 and TRBJ2-1; the D is unclear. Germline V CDR1 and CDR2: LGHNA, YSLEER. The CDR3 loop spans 13 amino acids. The V gene lost 4 bases and the J gene lost 7 bases, with 11 bases spanning the gap. In nucleotides, the CDR3 is TGCGCCAGCAGCCCCGTTAGTGGAAATGAGCAGTTCTTC. Translated, it gives CASSPVSGNEQFF.